This is a list of T cell receptor beta chains from one sample in a study of blood T cell repertoires in COVID-19. Profiled with immunoSEQ multiplex PCR; TCRdb holds only in-frame clones, not every one. The sample comprises fewer than 80,000 clones, 80% to 95% of which are singletons, and around 7% rests with the top ten. Material for sequencing was peripheral blood. These receptors were taken from a human donor in a cohort sampled during active COVID-19. CDR3s include the opening cysteine and the closing phenylalanine or tryptophan. Fields, in order: V gene, D gene, clone size, J gene, CDR3 DNA, CDR3 protein. A D gene is named only where the DNA matches it firmly. Clone size, where shown, is once, few, many, or a class for clones that have expanded.

V: TRBV18; D: .; size: few; J: TRBJ1-5; DNA: TGTGCCAGCTCACCCGGGACACTGAATCAGCCCCAGCATTTT; CDR3: CASSPGTLNQPQHF
V: TRBV20-1; D: TRBD2; size: .; J: TRBJ2-5; DNA: TGCAGTGCTAGAAGAGCGGGGGTGAAGTACTTC; CDR3: CSARRAGVKYF
V: TRBV6-5; D: TRBD1; size: .; J: TRBJ1-1; DNA: TGTGCCAGCACCCAACCGGGACAGGCTCCTGAAGCTTTCTTT; CDR3: CASTQPGQAPEAFF
V: TRBV11-2; D: .; size: .; J: TRBJ1-1; DNA: TGTGCCAGCAGCCTGAGGGCAGGAAACACTGAAGCTTTCTTT; CDR3: CASSLRAGNTEAFF
V: TRBV5-1; D: .; size: .; J: TRBJ2-7; DNA: TGCGCCAGCAGCTACGGGATTTCGGGCTCCTACGAGCAGTACTTC; CDR3: CASSYGISGSYEQYF
V: TRBV27; D: .; size: .; J: TRBJ1-1; DNA: TGTGCCAGCAGTTTCAGGAGGGAGAACACTGAAGCTTTCTTT; CDR3: CASSFRRENTEAFF
V: TRBV6-1; D: TRBD1; size: .; J: TRBJ2-2; DNA: TGTGCCAGCAGTGAAGCTGGACAGGGGCTGAACACCGGGGAGCTGTTTTTT; CDR3: CASSEAGQGLNTGELFF
V: TRBV27; D: TRBD1; size: .; J: TRBJ1-1; DNA: TGTGCCAGCAGTTTGTTTTTTGGGACAGAGAACACTGAAGCTTTCTTT; CDR3: CASSLFFGTENTEAFF
V: TRBV6-5; D: TRBD1; size: .; J: TRBJ1-1; DNA: TGTGCCAGCAGTACCCCAGGGGGGAACACTGAAGCTTTCTTT; CDR3: CASSTPGGNTEAFF
V: TRBV7-9; D: .; size: .; J: TRBJ1-3; DNA: TGTGCCAGCAGCCCAGCGCCGGGAATTGGAAACACCATATATTTT; CDR3: CASSPAPGIGNTIYF
V: TRBV7-6; D: TRBD1; size: .; J: TRBJ1-6; DNA: TGTGCCAGCAGCGGAACCGGGACAGCCCATTCACCCCTCCACTTT; CDR3: CASSGTGTAHSPLHF
V: TRBV5-1; D: TRBD1; size: .; J: TRBJ1-1; DNA: TGCGCCAGCAGCCGGGACAGCCTTAACACTGAAGCTTTCTTT; CDR3: CASSRDSLNTEAFF
V: TRBV27; D: .; size: medium-sized; J: TRBJ1-5; DNA: TGTGCCAGCAGTTTCGGCGGAGCTCAGCCCCAGCATTTT; CDR3: CASSFGGAQPQHF
V: TRBV28; D: TRBD1; size: .; J: TRBJ2-2; DNA: TGTGCCAGCAGTTTATATCAGGGGGCGAAAACCGGGGAGCTGTTTTTT; CDR3: CASSLYQGAKTGELFF
V: TRBV28; D: TRBD2; size: .; J: TRBJ2-5; DNA: TGTGCCAGCAGTCTCCGACTAGCGGGGTTACAAGAGACCCAGTACTTC; CDR3: CASSLRLAGLQETQYF
V: TRBV6-5; D: TRBD2; size: .; J: TRBJ2-1; DNA: TGTGCCAGCAGCCCAGCGGGGGGATTTGAGCAGTTCTTC; CDR3: CASSPAGGFEQFF
V: TRBV6-5; D: TRBD1; size: once; J: TRBJ1-2; DNA: TGTGCCAGCAGTAAAACAGGGGACTATGGCTACACCTTC; CDR3: CASSKTGDYGYTF
V: TRBV12-3/TRBV12-4; D: .; size: once; J: TRBJ1-1; DNA: TGTGCCACCTCGGGGGTTCGAAACACTGAAGCTTTCTTT; CDR3: CATSGVRNTEAFF
V: TRBV3-1/TRBV3-2; D: TRBD2; size: .; J: TRBJ2-1; DNA: TGTGCCAGCAGCCACACAGCTAGCGGGATATCTGAGCAGTTCTTC; CDR3: CASSHTASGISEQFF
V: TRBV7-6; D: .; size: once; J: TRBJ1-6; DNA: TGTGCCAGCAGCCCCCGGCCGGGAAGTAATTCACCCCTCCACTTT; CDR3: CASSPRPGSNSPLHF
V: TRBV28; D: TRBD2; size: few; J: TRBJ2-3; DNA: TGTGCCAGCAGACTAGCGGGGGGGCCAAGCACAGATACGCAGTATTTT; CDR3: CASRLAGGPSTDTQYF
V: TRBV27; D: .; size: .; J: TRBJ1-1; DNA: TGTGCCAGCAGTTTATTTGGGGAGGGGGAGGATGAAGCTTTCTTT; CDR3: CASSLFGEGEDEAFF